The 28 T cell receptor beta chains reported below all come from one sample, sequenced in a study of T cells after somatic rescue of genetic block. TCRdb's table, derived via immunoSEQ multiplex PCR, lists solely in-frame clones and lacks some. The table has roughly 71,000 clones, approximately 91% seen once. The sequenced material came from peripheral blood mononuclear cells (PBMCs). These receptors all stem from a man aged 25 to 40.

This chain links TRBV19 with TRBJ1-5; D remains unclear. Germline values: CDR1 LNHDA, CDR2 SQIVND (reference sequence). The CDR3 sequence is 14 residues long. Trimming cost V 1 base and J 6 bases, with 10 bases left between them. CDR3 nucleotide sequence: TGTGCCAGTAGTATAGTTACGAAATCTCAGCCCCAGCATTTT. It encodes CASSIVTKSQPQHF.

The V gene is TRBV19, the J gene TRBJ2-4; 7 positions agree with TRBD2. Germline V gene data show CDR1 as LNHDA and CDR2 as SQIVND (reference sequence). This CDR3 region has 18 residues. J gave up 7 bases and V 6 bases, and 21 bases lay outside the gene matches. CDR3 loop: CASRAEGLADPMGNIQYF. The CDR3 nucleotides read TGTGCCAGTAGGGCGGAGGGTCTAGCGGATCCCATGGGGAACATTCAGTACTTC.

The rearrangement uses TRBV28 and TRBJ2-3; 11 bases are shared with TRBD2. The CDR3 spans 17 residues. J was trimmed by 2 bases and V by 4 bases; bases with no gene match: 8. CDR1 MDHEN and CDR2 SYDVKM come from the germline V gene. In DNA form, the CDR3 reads TGTGCCAGCAGTTGGGTAGCGGGAGGGTTGGACACAGATACGCAGTATTTT. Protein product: CASSWVAGGLDTDTQYF.

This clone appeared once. CDR3 sequence reads: CASSSRTGGNNSPLHF. The CDR3 DNA is TGTGCCAGCAGTTCGAGGACAGGGGGAAATAATTCACCCCTCCACTTT. This chain joins TRBV6-5 and TRBJ1-6; 10 bases agree with TRBD1. Per the germline V gene, CDR1 is MNHEY and CDR2 is SVGAGI. J was trimmed by 5 bases and V by 4 bases; bases with no gene match: 5. The CDR3 length is 16 residues.

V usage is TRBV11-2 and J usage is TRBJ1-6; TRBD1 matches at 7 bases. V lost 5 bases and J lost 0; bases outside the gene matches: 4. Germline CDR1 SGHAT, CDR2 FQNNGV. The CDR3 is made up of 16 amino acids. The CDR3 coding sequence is TGTGCCAGCAGCCCTAGACAGGGCTCCTATAATTCACCCCTCCACTTT. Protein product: CASSPRQGSYNSPLHF.

The CDR3 nucleotides read TGTGCCAGCACCGCGACAGGGAGGACCTACGAGCAGTACTTC. Amino acid sequence: CASTATGRTYEQYF. The chain has TRBV25-1 and TRBJ2-7; perhaps TRBD1 as D (7 bases). Between the trimmed V and J ends, which lost 7 bases and 2 bases, there was a span of 15 bases. The CDR3 runs to 14 residues. Germline CDR1 is MGHDK and CDR2 is SYGVNS.

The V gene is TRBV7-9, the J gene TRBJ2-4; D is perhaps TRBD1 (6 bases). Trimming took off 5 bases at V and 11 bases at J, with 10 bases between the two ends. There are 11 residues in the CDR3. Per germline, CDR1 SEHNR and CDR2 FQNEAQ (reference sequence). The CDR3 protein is CASSVDSFQYF. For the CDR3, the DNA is TGTGCCAGCAGCGTGGACAGCTTTCAGTACTTC.

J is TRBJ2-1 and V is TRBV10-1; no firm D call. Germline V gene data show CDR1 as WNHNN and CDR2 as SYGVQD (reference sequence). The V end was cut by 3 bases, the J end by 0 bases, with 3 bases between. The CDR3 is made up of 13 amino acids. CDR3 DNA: TGCGCCAGCAGTGAACCCTCCTACAATGAGCAGTTCTTC. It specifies CASSEPSYNEQFF.

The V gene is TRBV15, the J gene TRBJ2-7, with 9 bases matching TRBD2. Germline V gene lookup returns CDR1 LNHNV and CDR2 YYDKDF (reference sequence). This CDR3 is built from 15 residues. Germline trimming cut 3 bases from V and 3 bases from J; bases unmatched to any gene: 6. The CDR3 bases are TGTGCCACCAGCAGCCTCCTTAGCGGGAGCTACGAGCAGTACTTC. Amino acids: CATSSLLSGSYEQYF.

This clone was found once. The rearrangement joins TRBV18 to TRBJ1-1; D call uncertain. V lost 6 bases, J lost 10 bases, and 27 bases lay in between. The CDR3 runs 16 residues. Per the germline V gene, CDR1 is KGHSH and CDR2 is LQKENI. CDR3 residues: CASSQALGAPDLGAFF. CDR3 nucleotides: TGTGCCAGCTCGCAGGCGTTGGGTGCTCCCGATTTGGGAGCTTTCTTT. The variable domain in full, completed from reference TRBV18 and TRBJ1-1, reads NAGVMQNPRHLVRRRGQEARLRCSPMKGHSHVYWYRQLPEEGLKFMVYLQKENIIDESGMPKERFSAEFPKEGPSILRIQQVVRGDSAAYFCASSQALGAPDLGAFFGQGTRLTVV.

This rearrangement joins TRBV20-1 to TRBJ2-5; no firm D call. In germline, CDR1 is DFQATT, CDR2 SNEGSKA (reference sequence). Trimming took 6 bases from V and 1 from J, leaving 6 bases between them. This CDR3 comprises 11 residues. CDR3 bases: TGCAGTGCGGAGAGCCAAGAGACCCAGTACTTC. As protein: CSAESQETQYF.

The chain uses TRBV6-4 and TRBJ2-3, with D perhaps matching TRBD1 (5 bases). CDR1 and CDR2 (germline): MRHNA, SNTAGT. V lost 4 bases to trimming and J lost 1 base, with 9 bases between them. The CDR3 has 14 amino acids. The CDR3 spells CASSVGHRTDTQYF. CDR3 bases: TGTGCCAGCAGTGTAGGACACCGCACAGATACGCAGTATTTT.

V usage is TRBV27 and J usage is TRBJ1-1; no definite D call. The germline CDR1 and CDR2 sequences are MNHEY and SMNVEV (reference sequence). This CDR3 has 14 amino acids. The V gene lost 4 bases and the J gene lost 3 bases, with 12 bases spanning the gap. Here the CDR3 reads CASSSLSRYTEAFF. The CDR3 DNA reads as TGTGCCAGCAGTTCCTTGTCCCGGTACACTGAAGCTTTCTTT.

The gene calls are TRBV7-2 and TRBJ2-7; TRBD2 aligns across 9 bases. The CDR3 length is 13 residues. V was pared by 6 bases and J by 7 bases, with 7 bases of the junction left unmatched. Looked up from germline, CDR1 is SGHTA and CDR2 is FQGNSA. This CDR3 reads CASRSAGGGEQYF. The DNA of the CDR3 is TGTGCCAGCAGATCAGCGGGGGGCGGGGAGCAGTACTTC.

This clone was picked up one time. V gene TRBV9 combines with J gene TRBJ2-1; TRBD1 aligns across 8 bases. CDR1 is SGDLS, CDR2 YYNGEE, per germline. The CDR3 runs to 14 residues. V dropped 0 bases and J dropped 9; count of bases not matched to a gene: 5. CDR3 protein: CASSVEDRDREQFF. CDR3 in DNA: TGTGCCAGCAGCGTAGAGGACAGGGATCGTGAGCAGTTCTTC.

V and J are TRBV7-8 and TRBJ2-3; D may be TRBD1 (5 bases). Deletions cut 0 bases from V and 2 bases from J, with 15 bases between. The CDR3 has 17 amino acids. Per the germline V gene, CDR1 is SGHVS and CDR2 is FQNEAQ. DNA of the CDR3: TGTGCCAGCAGCTTAGCGCTAATCTTGGGGCCCACAGATACGCAGTATTTT. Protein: CASSLALILGPTDTQYF.

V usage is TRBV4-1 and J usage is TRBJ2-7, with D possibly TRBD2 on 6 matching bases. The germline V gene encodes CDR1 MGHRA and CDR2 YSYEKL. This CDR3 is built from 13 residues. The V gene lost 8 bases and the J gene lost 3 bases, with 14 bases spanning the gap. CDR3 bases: TGCGCCAGCGGCCGGGAGACCTACTACGAGCAGTACTTC. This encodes CASGRETYYEQYF.

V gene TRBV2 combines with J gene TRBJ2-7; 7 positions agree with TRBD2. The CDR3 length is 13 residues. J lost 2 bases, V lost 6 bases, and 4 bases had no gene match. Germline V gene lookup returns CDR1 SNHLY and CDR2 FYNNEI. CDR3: CASSPGGTYEQYF. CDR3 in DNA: TGTGCCAGCAGCCCGGGAGGTACCTACGAGCAGTACTTC.

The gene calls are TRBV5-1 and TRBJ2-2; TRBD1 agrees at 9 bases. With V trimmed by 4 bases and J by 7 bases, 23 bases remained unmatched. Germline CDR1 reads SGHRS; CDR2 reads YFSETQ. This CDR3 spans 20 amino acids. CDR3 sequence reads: CASSHLPPGAGTGSDGELFF. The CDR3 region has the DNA TGCGCCAGCAGCCACCTTCCACCTGGGGCCGGGACAGGGAGCGACGGGGAGCTGTTTTTT.

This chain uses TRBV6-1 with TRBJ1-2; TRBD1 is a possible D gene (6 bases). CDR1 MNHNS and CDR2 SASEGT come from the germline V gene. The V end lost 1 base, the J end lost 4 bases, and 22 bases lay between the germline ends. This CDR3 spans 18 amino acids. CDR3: CASSEERWRTERSYGYTF. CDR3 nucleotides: TGTGCCAGCAGTGAAGAGAGGTGGAGGACAGAACGCAGCTATGGCTACACCTTC.

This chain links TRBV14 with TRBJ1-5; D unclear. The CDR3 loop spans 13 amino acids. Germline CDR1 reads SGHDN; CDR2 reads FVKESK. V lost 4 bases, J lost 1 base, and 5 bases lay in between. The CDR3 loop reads CASSRDSNQPQHF. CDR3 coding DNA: TGTGCCAGCAGCCGAGACAGCAATCAGCCCCAGCATTTT.

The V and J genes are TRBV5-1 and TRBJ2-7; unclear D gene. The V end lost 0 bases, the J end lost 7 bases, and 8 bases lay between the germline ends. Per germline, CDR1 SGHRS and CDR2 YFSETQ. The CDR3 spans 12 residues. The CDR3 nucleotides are TGCGCCAGCAGCTTGGGCGTAGGGGAGCAGTACTTC. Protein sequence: CASSLGVGEQYF.

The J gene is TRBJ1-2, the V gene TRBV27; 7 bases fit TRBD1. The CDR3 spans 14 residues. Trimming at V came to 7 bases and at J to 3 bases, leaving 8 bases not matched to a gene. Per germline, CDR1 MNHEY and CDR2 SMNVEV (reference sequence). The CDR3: CASNVQGKDYGYTF. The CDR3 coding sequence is TGTGCCAGCAATGTACAGGGGAAGGACTATGGCTACACCTTC.

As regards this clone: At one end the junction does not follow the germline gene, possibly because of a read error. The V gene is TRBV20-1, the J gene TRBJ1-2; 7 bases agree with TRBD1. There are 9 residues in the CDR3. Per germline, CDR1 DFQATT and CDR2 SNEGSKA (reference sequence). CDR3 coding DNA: TGCAGTGCTAGGGACTGGGACAGCTTC. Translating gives CSARDWDSF.

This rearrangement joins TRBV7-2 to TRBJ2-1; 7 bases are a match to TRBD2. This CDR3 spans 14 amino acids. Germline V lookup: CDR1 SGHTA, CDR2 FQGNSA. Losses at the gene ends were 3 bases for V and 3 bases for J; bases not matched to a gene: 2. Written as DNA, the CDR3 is TGTGCCAGCAGCTTCGAGCGGGACTACAATGAGCAGTTCTTC. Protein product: CASSFERDYNEQFF.

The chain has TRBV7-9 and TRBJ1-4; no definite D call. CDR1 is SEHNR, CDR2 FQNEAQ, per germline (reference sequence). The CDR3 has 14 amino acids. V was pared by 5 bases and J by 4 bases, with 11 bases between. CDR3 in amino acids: CASSPSGGNEKLFF. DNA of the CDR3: TGTGCCAGCAGCCCCTCCGGAGGTAATGAAAAACTGTTTTTT.

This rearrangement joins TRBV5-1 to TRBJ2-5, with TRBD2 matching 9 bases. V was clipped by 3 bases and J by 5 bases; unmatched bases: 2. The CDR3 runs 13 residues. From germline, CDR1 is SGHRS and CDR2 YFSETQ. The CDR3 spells CASSSSGRETQYF. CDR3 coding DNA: TGCGCCAGCAGCTCCAGCGGGAGGGAGACCCAGTACTTC.

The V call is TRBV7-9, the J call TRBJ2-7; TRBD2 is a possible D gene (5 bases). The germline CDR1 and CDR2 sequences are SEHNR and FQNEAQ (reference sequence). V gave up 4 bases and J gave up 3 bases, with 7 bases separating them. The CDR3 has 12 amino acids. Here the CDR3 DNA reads TGTGCCAGCAGCTCCGGACTCTACGAGCAGTACTTC. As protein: CASSSGLYEQYF.